The T cell receptor beta chain described here comes from a study of blood T cells in healthy people across ages. The length of the CDR3 is 19 residues. V dropped 1 base and J dropped 8; count of bases not matched to a gene: 17. CDR1 is LGHNT and CDR2 is FRNRAP in the germline V gene. This clonotype was counted at least ten times. Through a sample-barcoded 5' primer and a J-beta primer mix, a second PCR was run for roughly 7 to 12 cycles. TCRdb re-derived calls from the 5' RACE reads in MiXCR, one entry per CDR3 protein. Of 700,000 or so distinct CDR3 sequences listed, 40% to 45% are singletons. Specimen: blood. The chain combines TRBV12-5 with TRBJ2-1; 10 nucleotides align to TRBD1. This receptor was obtained from a man at least 80 years old in good health. CDR3 sequence: CASGLGSDRGRTHGHEQFF. Here the CDR3 DNA reads TGTGCTAGTGGTTTGGGATCAGACAGGGGGCGAACTCATGGTCATGAGCAGTTCTTC. Looking up the rest from reference TRBV12-5 and TRBJ2-1 gives the full variable domain: DARVTQTPRHKVTEMGQEVTMRCQPILGHNTVFWYRQTMMQGLELLAYFRNRAPLDDSGMPKDRFSAEMPDATLATLKIQPSEPRDSAVYFCASGLGSDRGRTHGHEQFFGPGTRLTVL.